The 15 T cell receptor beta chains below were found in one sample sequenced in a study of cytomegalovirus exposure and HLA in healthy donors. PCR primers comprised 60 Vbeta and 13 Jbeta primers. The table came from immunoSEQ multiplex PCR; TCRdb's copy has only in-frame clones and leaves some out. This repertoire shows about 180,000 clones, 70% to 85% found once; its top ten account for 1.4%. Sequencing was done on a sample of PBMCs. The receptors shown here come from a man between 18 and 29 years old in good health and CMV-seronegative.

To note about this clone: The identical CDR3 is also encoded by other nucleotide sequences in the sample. CDR3 bases: TGTGCCAGCAGTTATTGGGGGCGCGAGTCACCCCTCCACTTT. Protein: CASSYWGRESPLHF. The chain uses TRBV6-6 and TRBJ1-6; TRBD1 is a possible D gene (6 bases). V lost 3 bases and J 10 bases, leaving 13 bases between the germline ends. Germline values: CDR1 MNHNY, CDR2 SVGAGI (reference sequence). The CDR3 runs 14 residues.

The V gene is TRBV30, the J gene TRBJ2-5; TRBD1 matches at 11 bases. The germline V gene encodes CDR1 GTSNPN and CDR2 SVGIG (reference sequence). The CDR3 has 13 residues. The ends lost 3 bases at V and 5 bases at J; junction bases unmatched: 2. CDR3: CAWRGQGGETQYF. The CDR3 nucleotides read TGTGCCTGGAGGGGACAGGGGGGTGAGACCCAGTACTTC. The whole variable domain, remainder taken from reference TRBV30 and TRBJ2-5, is SQTIHQWPATLVQPVGSPLSLECTVEGTSNPNLYWYRQAAGRGLQLLFYSVGIGQISSEVPQNLSASRPQDRQFILSSKKLLLSDSGFYLCAWRGQGGETQYFGPGTRLLVL.

Here the CDR3 reads CAWSSSSYEQYF. CDR3 coding DNA: TGTGCCTGGTCGTCCAGCTCCTACGAGCAGTACTTC. The J gene is TRBJ2-7, the V gene TRBV30, with D uncertain. The germline gives CDR1 GTSNPN, CDR2 SVGIG (reference sequence). V shed 5 bases and J shed 0 bases, with 8 bases lying between them. This CDR3 comprises 12 residues.

CDR3: CASSLLLAGSYEQYF. The CDR3 nucleotides are TGTGCCAGCAGTCTCCTTCTAGCGGGGTCCTACGAGCAGTACTTC. This sequence joins TRBV2 and TRBJ2-7; 9 positions agree with TRBD2. Looked up from germline, CDR1 is SNHLY and CDR2 is FYNNEI. V gave up 5 bases and J gave up 1 base; unmatched junction bases: 6. This CDR3 has 15 residues.

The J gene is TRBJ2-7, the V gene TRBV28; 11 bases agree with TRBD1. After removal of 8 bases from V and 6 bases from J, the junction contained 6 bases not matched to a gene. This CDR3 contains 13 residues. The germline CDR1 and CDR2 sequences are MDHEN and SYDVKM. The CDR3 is CASWGQGVREQYF. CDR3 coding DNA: TGTGCCAGCTGGGGACAGGGGGTGCGCGAGCAGTACTTC.

The CDR3 DNA reads as TGTGCCAGCAGTGGAGCGCTACAGGGGGGCCGCACAGATACGCAGTATTTT. Residues: CASSGALQGGRTDTQYF. The chain carries TRBV28 and TRBJ2-3; 8 bases fit TRBD1. The V segment lost 5 bases and the J segment 1 base; nucleotides outside the gene matches: 11. The germline V gene encodes CDR1 MDHEN and CDR2 SYDVKM. The CDR3 totals 17 residues.

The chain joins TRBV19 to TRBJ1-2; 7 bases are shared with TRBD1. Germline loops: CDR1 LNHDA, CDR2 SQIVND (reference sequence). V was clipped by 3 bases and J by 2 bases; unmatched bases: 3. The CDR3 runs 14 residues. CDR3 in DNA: TGTGCCAGTAGTATTTCACAGGGGAACTATGGCTACACCTTC. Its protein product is CASSISQGNYGYTF.

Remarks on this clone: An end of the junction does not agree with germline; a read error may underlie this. CDR3 in amino acids: CAGSDALPGSAFF. The CDR3, as DNA: TGTGCCGGCAGTGACGCTCTCCCGGGATCGGCTTTCTTT. The chain has TRBV6-1 and TRBJ1-1; no firm D call. The CDR3 runs to 13 residues. CDR1 and CDR2 from the germline V gene are MNHNS and SASEGT.

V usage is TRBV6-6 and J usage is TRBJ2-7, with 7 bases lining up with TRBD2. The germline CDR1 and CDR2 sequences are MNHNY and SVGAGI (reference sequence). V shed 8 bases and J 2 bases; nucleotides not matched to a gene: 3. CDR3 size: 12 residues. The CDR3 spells CASAGVTYEQYF. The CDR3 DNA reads TGTGCCAGCGCGGGGGTCACCTACGAGCAGTACTTC.

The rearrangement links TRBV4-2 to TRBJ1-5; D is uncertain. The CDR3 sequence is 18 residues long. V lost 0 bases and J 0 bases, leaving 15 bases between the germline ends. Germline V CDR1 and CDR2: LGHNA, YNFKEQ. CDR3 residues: CASSQEGEAVYSNQPQHF. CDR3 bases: TGTGCCAGCAGCCAAGAAGGTGAGGCAGTTTATAGCAATCAGCCCCAGCATTTT.

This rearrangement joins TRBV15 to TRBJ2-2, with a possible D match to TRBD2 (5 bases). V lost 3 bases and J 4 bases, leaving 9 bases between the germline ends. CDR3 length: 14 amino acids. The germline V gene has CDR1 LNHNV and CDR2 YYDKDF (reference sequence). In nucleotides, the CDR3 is TGTGCCACCAGCAGGCCGGACTCCACCGGGGAGCTGTTTTTT. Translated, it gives CATSRPDSTGELFF.

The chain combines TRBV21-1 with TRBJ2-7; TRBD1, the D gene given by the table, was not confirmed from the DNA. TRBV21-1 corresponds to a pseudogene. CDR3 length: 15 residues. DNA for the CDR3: TGTGCCAGCAGCCCGACGGGACAGGGGGTTTACGAGCAGTACTTC. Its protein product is CASSPTGQGVYEQYF.

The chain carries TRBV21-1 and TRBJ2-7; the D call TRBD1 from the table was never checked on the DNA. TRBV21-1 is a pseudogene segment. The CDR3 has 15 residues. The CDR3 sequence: CARPLDRTNSYEQYF. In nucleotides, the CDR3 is TGTGCCCGACCTCTCGACAGGACAAACTCCTACGAGCAGTACTTC.

CDR3 residues: CAWSVARTSLYEQYF. The CDR3 DNA reads TGTGCCTGGAGTGTAGCTCGGACTAGCTTATACGAGCAGTACTTC. The chain carries TRBV30 and TRBJ2-7, with 8 bases that match TRBD2. CDR1 GTSNPN and CDR2 SVGIG come from the germline V gene (reference sequence). This CDR3 comprises 15 residues. With 0 bases clipped from V and 4 bases from J, the junction kept 8 bases outside the gene matches. Drawing the rest from reference TRBV30 and TRBJ2-7, the complete variable domain is SQTIHQWPATLVQPVGSPLSLECTVEGTSNPNLYWYRQAAGRGLQLLFYSVGIGQISSEVPQNLSASRPQDRQFILSSKKLLLSDSGFYLCAWSVARTSLYEQYFGPGTRLTVT.

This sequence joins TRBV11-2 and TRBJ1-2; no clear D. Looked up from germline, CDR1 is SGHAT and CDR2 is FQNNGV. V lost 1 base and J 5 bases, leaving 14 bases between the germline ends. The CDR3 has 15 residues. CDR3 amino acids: CASSLVSGEAYGYTF. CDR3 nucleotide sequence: TGTGCCAGCAGCTTAGTATCCGGGGAAGCTTATGGCTACACCTTC.